The clone carrying this TCR beta chain turned up a few times. As yet, its antigen is unknown. These data belong to a study of graft-versus-host responses after intestinal transplantation. Whole-study results and caveats: There were GvH clones found in recipient marrow, and some of them appeared first in ileum or blood. Across patients carrying graft-donor T cell macrochimerism, allografts held high graft-versus-host to host-versus-graft clonal ratios.

Sequencing used immunoSEQ multiplex PCR; TCRdb keeps in-frame clones, though not all of them. The data hold about 81,000 clones, with around 90% observed a single time. V was pared by 5 bases and J by 5 bases, with 12 bases between. Germline-derived CDR1 and CDR2 are MNHEY and SVGAGI. This CDR3 region has 14 residues. This rearrangement joins TRBV6-5 to TRBJ1-4; D not resolved. This TCR was sampled from a human donor who received an intestinal transplant. This sample comprised unstimulated CD4+ T cells sorted from spleen or lymph node cells, obtained before intestinal transplant. The CDR3: CASSPPGGNEKLFF. CDR3 in DNA: TGTGCCAGCAGTCCCCCCGGAGGAAATGAAAAACTGTTTTTT.